The clone carrying this T cell receptor beta chain was recorded only once. Its target is unknown. The record originates from a study of cytomegalovirus exposure and HLA in healthy donors. Background on the study: Counted in an early data release were roughly 81 million unique TCRs from HLA-typed donors. Study results and caveats: The sole available immune exposure information was CMV serostatus. TCR beta sequences reportedly predicted most subjects' HLA-A and HLA-B alleles accurately. Later on, an analysis tied around 17,000 TCR beta sequences to HLA alleles at 0.05 false discovery rate.

It was with 60 Vbeta and 13 Jbeta primers that the PCR ran. Some clones are missing from TCRdb's copy, which holds only in-frame ones; the method was immunoSEQ multiplex PCR. The sample yields some 180,000 clones, approximately 80% seen once. This clonotype originated in a girl under 18 in good health and CMV-seropositive. The sample consisted of PBMCs.

The CDR3: CASRSFGWEGNEQFF. The CDR3 coding sequence is TGTGCCAGCAGGTCCTTCGGGTGGGAGGGCAATGAGCAGTTCTTC. The V call is TRBV6-6, the J call TRBJ2-1, with 7 positions matching TRBD2. V lost 6 bases and J lost 6; bases outside the gene matches: 11. The CDR3 is made up of 15 amino acids. Germline values: CDR1 MNHNY, CDR2 SVGAGI (reference sequence).